Below are 13 T cell receptor beta chains sequenced from a single sample in a study of T cells in Graves' hyperthyroidism and ophthalmopathy. Amplification of TCR beta CDR3 regions was performed using RNA transcripts as template. The TCR CDR3 first-round RT-PCR relied on the HTBI primer set. TCRdb reanalysed the multiplex PCR reads using MiXCR and keeps one entry per CDR3 protein. The repertoire holds 610,000 or so distinct CDR3 sequences, with 46% as singletons. The sample was peripheral blood or thyroid tissue (not recorded which). The receptors were gathered from a woman younger than 35 with Graves' hyperthyroidism.

The chain joins TRBV12-3 or TRBV12-4 to TRBJ1-1, with TRBD1 matching 7 bases. After removal of 1 base from V and 3 bases from J, the junction contained 5 bases not matched to a gene. This CDR3 contains 15 residues. The CDR3 loop reads CASSLDGTGDTEAFF. The CDR3, as DNA: TGTGCCAGCAGTTTAGATGGAACAGGGGACACTGAAGCTTTCTTT.

The V and J genes are TRBV7-9 and TRBJ2-1; 9 nucleotides align to TRBD2. This CDR3 spans 14 amino acids. Trimming cost V 3 bases and J 5 bases; bases outside gene matches: 2. Germline assignment: CDR1 SEHNR and CDR2 FQNEAQ (reference sequence). The CDR3 DNA is TGTGCCAGCAGCTTTAGCGGGGGCAACAATGAGCAGTTCTTC. It specifies CASSFSGGNNEQFF.

This chain links TRBV10-3 with TRBJ2-1, with D possibly being TRBD1 or TRBD2 (5 bases each). The length of the CDR3 is 15 residues. The germline V and J ends were trimmed by 8 bases and 0 bases, with 14 bases remaining between them. In germline, CDR1 is ENHRY, CDR2 SYGVKD. DNA of the CDR3: TGTGCCATCTCCGGGGACCCGAGCTCCTACAATGAGCAGTTCTTC. Its translation: CAISGDPSSYNEQFF.

The chain recombines TRBV7-7 with TRBJ2-7; D ambiguous. The ends were cut back, 1 base at V and 7 bases at J, with 17 bases in the middle. This CDR3 has 15 amino acids. Germline lookup yields CDR1 SSHAT and CDR2 FNYEAQ (reference sequence). For the CDR3, the DNA is TGTGCCAGCAGCTTAGTGTACGATACCTACAATGAGCAGTACTTC. Its protein is CASSLVYDTYNEQYF.

This clonotype has more than one count but fewer than ten. The chain couples TRBV7-9 to TRBJ2-3; D is unclear. Trimming shortened V by 5 bases and J by 4 bases, and 10 bases separated the two germline ends. The germline V gene has CDR1 SEHNR and CDR2 FQNEAQ (reference sequence). The CDR3 has 13 amino acids. The CDR3, as DNA: TGTGCCAGCAGCCCTACCTTAGCAGATACGCAGTATTTT. This sequence encodes CASSPTLADTQYF.

On this clonotype: This may come from a read error, since a much larger clone is one base off. V gene TRBV2 combines with J gene TRBJ1-4; D is unresolved. The CDR3 runs 14 residues. Germline CDR1 and CDR2: SNHLY and FYNNEI. CDR3 sequence reads: CASNLDRTNEKLLF. The DNA of the CDR3 is TGTGCCAGCAATCTGGACCGAACTAATGAAAAACTGCTTTTT.

This clonotype was seen at least ten times. The chain has TRBV7-9 and TRBJ1-4, with 9 bases that match TRBD1. The V segment lost 5 bases and the J segment 8 bases; nucleotides outside the gene matches: 12. Germline V gives CDR1 SEHNR, CDR2 FQNEAQ (reference sequence). This CDR3 has 16 amino acids. The chain's CDR3 is CASSPRWGDRDEKLFF. Here the CDR3 DNA reads TGTGCCAGCAGCCCCCGTTGGGGGGACAGGGACGAAAAACTGTTTTTT.

This clonotype was picked up many times. The chain is built from TRBV6-6 and TRBJ2-5, with D tentatively TRBD1 (5 bases). Per the germline V gene, CDR1 is MNHNY and CDR2 is SVGAGI (reference sequence). CDR3 length: 13 amino acids. The ends were cut back, 10 bases at V and 2 bases at J, with 14 bases in the middle. The CDR3 DNA sequence: TGTGCCACCACACTTGACAGTCAAGAGACCCAGTACTTC. This encodes CATTLDSQETQYF.

This clonotype was counted many times. This chain uses TRBV5-1 with TRBJ1-2, with D possibly being TRBD1 (5 bases). CDR3 length: 15 residues. Germline lookup yields CDR1 SGHRS and CDR2 YFSETQ. V was trimmed by 4 bases and J by 2 bases, leaving 15 bases between them. The CDR3 spells CASSAVLGRNYGYTF. In DNA, the CDR3 is TGCGCCAGCAGCGCAGTATTGGGGCGCAACTATGGCTACACCTTC.

To note about this clonotype: Given a much more abundant clone one base away, this may be a read error. The V call is TRBV5-5, the J call TRBJ2-5; D unresolved. CDR3 length: 12 amino acids. Looked up from germline, CDR1 is SGHKS and CDR2 is YYEKEE (reference sequence). V was shortened by 4 bases and J by 5 bases, with 9 bases between the two germline ends. The CDR3 spells CASSRMGETQYF. The CDR3 bases are TGTGCCAGCAGCCGCATGGGGGAGACCCAGTACTTC.

This clonotype was recorded a few times. The chain uses TRBV5-1 and TRBJ2-7; possibly TRBD1 for D (6 bases). The V gene's germline CDR1 is SGHRS and CDR2 YFSETQ. This CDR3 has 14 amino acids. The V end lost 1 base, the J end lost 5 bases, and 13 bases lay between the germline ends. CDR3 in amino acids: CASSLNRVWDEQYF. The DNA for the CDR3 is TGCGCCAGCAGCTTGAACAGGGTCTGGGACGAGCAGTACTTC.

Remarks on this clonotype: A read error is possible here, since a much larger clone lies one base away. The chain carries TRBV19 and TRBJ1-6; D unresolved. Germline V gives CDR1 LNHDA, CDR2 SQIVND (reference sequence). There are 12 residues in the CDR3. The CDR3 bases are TGTGCCAGTAGCGTCTTTAATCCACCCCTCCACTTT. Translating gives CASSVFNPPLHF.

The table lists this clonotype with a few counts. V gene TRBV4-1 combines with J gene TRBJ1-4, with D perhaps matching TRBD1 (5 bases). V was cut by 2 bases and J by 8 bases, with 12 bases left in between. The germline V gene encodes CDR1 MGHRA and CDR2 YSYEKL. This CDR3 is built from 14 residues. The CDR3 sequence is CASSQNGQGEKLFF. The CDR3, as DNA: TGCGCCAGCAGCCAAAACGGCCAGGGAGAAAAACTGTTTTTT.